This TCR beta chain was found in a study of T cells in Graves' hyperthyroidism and ophthalmopathy. Graves' hyperthyroidism was deemed stable absent ophthalmopathy progression within 18 months. The hyperthyroidism patients had all been newly diagnosed, and their disease duration was under 2 months. Their ages ranged from 18 to 65 years. Exclusion followed for patients with uncontrolled infection, other autoimmune disease, pregnancy or lactation. This clonotype was detected many times. Its antigen remains unidentified. The ends were cut back, 6 bases at V and 3 bases at J, with 14 bases in the middle. CDR1 is DFQATT and CDR2 is SNEGSKA in the germline V gene (reference sequence). The CDR3 is 13 amino acids. TCR beta CDR3 regions were amplified from RNA. Researchers ran a first-round RT-PCR on the TCR CDR3 using the HTBI primer set. TCRdb independently ran MiXCR on the multiplex PCR reads; one entry per CDR3 protein. The sample includes fewer than 700,000 distinct CDR3 sequences, 16% of them seen just once.

Study results and limitations: Most thyroid-expanded clonotypes above 0.001 were also found in blood.

Sequenced material: blood. The receptor comes from a woman under 40 with Graves' hyperthyroidism. This rearrangement joins TRBV20-1 to TRBJ2-5; no firm D call. The CDR3 nucleotides are TGCAGTGCCCCTGACTGGATGAAAGAGACCCAGTACTTC. Translation gives CSAPDWMKETQYF.